The sequence of this TCR beta chain was determined in a study of cytomegalovirus exposure and HLA in healthy donors. PCR employed 60 Vbeta and 13 Jbeta primers. Assay: immunoSEQ multiplex PCR; the TCRdb copy retains only in-frame clones and omits some. The repertoire holds around 130,000 clones, with 84% as singletons. This CDR3 has 13 residues. Germline V gives CDR1 LNHDA, CDR2 SQIVND (reference sequence). Trimming took 7 bases from V and 2 from J, leaving 11 bases between them. General study points: TCR beta V- and J-gene trimming, according to a later analysis, was linked to a missense DCLRE1C variant. HLA alleles were associated with 18,000 or so TCR beta sequences in a later analysis at 0.05 false discovery rate. Cytomegalovirus-associated TCR beta chains were listed, numbering 164.

This clone is a singleton in its sample. What it binds is not known. Donors sampled were nominally healthy, though unrecorded immune exposures were likely. This clonotype was obtained from a woman between 18 and 29 years old in good health and CMV-seropositive. Sequenced material: PBMCs. The chain recombines TRBV19 with TRBJ1-2; tentative D call: TRBD1 (5 bases). This chain's CDR3 is CASKIAGNYGYTF. Here the CDR3 DNA reads TGTGCCAGTAAGATCGCAGGGAACTATGGCTACACCTTC.